Following are 7 T cell receptor delta chains from one sample sequenced in a study of gamma-delta T cells after stem cell transplantation. TCRdb ran CATT on the RT-PCR reads. This table holds about 2,300 delta-chain clones, about 5.6% found once. Sequencing was performed on gamma-delta T cells. Every receptor here comes from a human donor. It is not recorded whose cells these are; they may come from a transplant donor.

The rearrangement joins TRDV2 to TRDJ1, with D possibly matching TRDD3 (7 bases). Germline V gene sequence: CDR1 GEAIGNYY, CDR2 EKD. The CDR3 is 20 residues long. The germline V and J ends were trimmed by 0 bases and 0 bases, with 25 bases remaining between them. CDR3 amino acids: CACDTVLRRTGVGDTDKLIF. CDR3 in DNA: TGTGCCTGTGACACCGTCCTACGGAGAACTGGGGTCGGAGACACCGATAAACTCATCTTT.

The table lists this clone with a few counts. A much larger clone sits a single nucleotide away, making a read error possible. This CDR3 is also generated by other DNA sequences in the sample. The chain joins TRDV2 to TRDJ1; TRDD3 aligns across 9 bases. Germline V gene data show CDR1 as GEAIGNYY and CDR2 as EKD. Trimming removed 3 bases from V and 0 bases from J; junction bases left unmatched: 10. The CDR3 contains 17 residues. CDR3 region: CACDPVDWGTNTDKLIF. The CDR3 DNA reads as TGTGCCTGTGACCCGGTTGACTGGGGGACGAACACCGATAAACTCATCTTT.

Of note for this clone: One end of the junction is discordant with germline, which a read error may explain. J is TRDJ1 and V is TRDV2, with D possibly matching TRDD3 (5 bases). The V gene's germline CDR1 is GEAIGNYY and CDR2 EKD. CDR3 length: 27 residues. CDR3 amino acids: CACDPILFQHADNVKNTRHTNTDTLIF. The CDR3 DNA sequence: TGTGCCTGTGACCCTATTCTATTCCAACACGCCGATAACGTAAAAAACACGCGTCATACAAACACCGATACACTCATCTTT.

About this clone itself: Possible read error: a much larger clone is one base away. V gene TRDV2 combines with J gene TRDJ1; possibly TRDD3 for D (6 bases). CDR1 and CDR2 (germline): GEAIGNYY, EKD. The CDR3 loop spans 15 amino acids. The CDR3 protein is CACDTVGGPTDKLTF. The CDR3 DNA follows: TGTGCCTGTGACACCGTGGGGGGCCCCACCGATAAACTCACCTTT.

In the case of this clone: A read error may be the cause here, since a much bigger clone is one base away. This specimen includes other DNA sequences encoding the same CDR3. V gene TRDV2 combines with J gene TRDJ1; weak D call: TRDD3 (6 bases). CDR1 and CDR2 (germline): GEAIGNYY, EKD. The CDR3 contains 17 residues. Deletions cut 0 bases from V and 0 bases from J, with 16 bases between. This CDR3 reads CACDTVPGGPHTDKLIF. The CDR3 coding sequence is TGTGCCTGTGACACCGTTCCAGGGGGACCACACACCGATAAACTCATCTTT.

Only a few counts were recorded for this clone. Just one base apart from a much larger clone, this may be a read error. The V gene is TRDV2, the J gene TRDJ1, with D unresolved. The CDR3 length is 18 residues. Germline V CDR1 and CDR2: GEAIGNYY, EKD. CDR3 nucleotides: TGTGCCTGTGACACCGTGAATGAAGGGTTAAGGGCGACCGATAAACCCATCTTT. Translation: CACDTVNEGLRATDKPIF.

This clone appeared a few times. Germline is not matched at one junction end, which may reflect a read error. Different DNA sequences within this sample yield the same CDR3. The CDR3, as DNA: TGTGCCTGTGACCCCATTACTGGGGGATACGCTCTATGGGACACCGATAAGCTCATCTTT. Translation: CACDPITGGYALWDTDKLIF. The chain couples TRDV2 to TRDJ1; TRDD3 matches 13 bases. The CDR3 is 20 amino acids. The germline CDR1 and CDR2 sequences are GEAIGNYY and EKD.